This is a list of T cell receptor beta chains from one sample in a study of shared clonotypes between healthy human individuals. The assay was immunoSEQ multiplex PCR, and TCRdb's table has in-frame clones only and misses some. The table records over 2 million clones, 95% of them present only once. The sequenced sample consisted of naive CD4+ T cells sorted from blood. These receptors all come from a man younger than 30 in good health. Both conserved end residues are trimmed from each CDR3. The order of the fields is J gene, D gene, V gene, clone size, CDR3 protein. A D gene is named only where the DNA matches it firmly. Rows give clone size only sometimes, using once, few, many, or a class for an expanded clone.

TRBJ1-6,-,TRBV30,-,AWSVSAGVNSPLH
TRBJ2-7,-,TRBV28,-,ASSSPREYEQY
TRBJ2-7,-,TRBV10-3,-,AIAGGSYEQY
TRBJ2-3,TRBD2,TRBV6-1,-,ASSEDGRTQY
TRBJ2-7,-,TRBV28,-,ASSPRSRVDEQY
TRBJ1-2,TRBD1,TRBV19,-,ASSDRVIPLYGYT
TRBJ1-4,TRBD1,TRBV6-1,-,ASSEVEGQGVEKLF
TRBJ2-5,-,TRBV5-1,-,ASSLSGGKETQY
TRBJ1-6,-,TRBV15,once,ATSPKPYSPLH
TRBJ2-7,-,TRBV11-2,-,ASSLVGSWSVEENYEQY
TRBJ2-3,-,TRBV5-1,-,ASSSRSSSTDTQY
TRBJ1-5,-,TRBV28,-,ASSLLTGKGDQPQH